Each of the 32 T cell receptor beta chains below was sequenced from the same sample in a study of shared clonotypes between healthy human individuals. Profiled with immunoSEQ multiplex PCR; TCRdb holds only in-frame clones, not every one. The data contain approximately 250,000 clones, 65% of them seen just once; the ten biggest clones take up 11%. Material: memory CD4+ T cells sorted from blood. Subset denoted: CD45RA-negative fraction. The receptors shown here come from a man aged 25 to 40 in good health.

The chain has TRBV27 and TRBJ2-7; D gene unclear. This CDR3 is built from 13 residues. V was pared by 6 bases and J by 0 bases, with 9 bases between. The germline gives CDR1 MNHEY, CDR2 SMNVEV (reference sequence). CDR3 protein: CASRSPGSYEQYF. CDR3 DNA: TGTGCCAGCAGGTCCCCAGGCTCCTACGAGCAGTACTTC.

The chain carries TRBV5-1 and TRBJ2-1; D is possibly TRBD2 (6 bases). V lost 3 bases and J 4 bases, leaving 14 bases between the germline ends. The CDR3 contains 15 residues. The germline V gene encodes CDR1 SGHRS and CDR2 YFSETQ. CDR3 sequence (DNA): TGCGCCAGCAGCTCCTCCGGACTATCATACAATGAGCAGTTCTTC. Translated: CASSSSGLSYNEQFF.

The V gene is TRBV21-1, the J gene TRBJ2-4; the D call of TRBD1 is as the table states it, not checked on the DNA. TRBV21-1 is labeled a pseudogene. The CDR3 loop spans 18 amino acids. As DNA, the CDR3 is TGTGCCAGCAGCACCAGACAGGGCCGTTCCAGAGCCAAAAACATTCAGTACTTC. Translated: CASSTRQGRSRAKNIQYF.

This clone has a handful of counts. This rearrangement joins TRBV10-1 to TRBJ2-3; TRBD2 aligns across 8 bases. V trimming: 5 bases; J trimming: 2 bases; junction bases outside the gene matches: 9. Looked up from germline, CDR1 is WNHNN and CDR2 is SYGVQD (reference sequence). This CDR3 is built from 16 residues. The CDR3 sequence: CASSRKRELLTDTQYF. The CDR3 nucleotides read TGCGCCAGCAGTAGGAAGCGGGAGCTACTCACAGATACGCAGTATTTT.

This clone has just a few counts. This chain links TRBV19 with TRBJ2-3; D remains ambiguous. Germline values: CDR1 LNHDA, CDR2 SQIVND (reference sequence). V was pared by 5 bases and J by 6 bases, with 12 bases between. This CDR3 has 13 amino acids. The CDR3 loop reads CASSGLVLDTQYF. The CDR3 region has the DNA TGTGCCAGTAGTGGTCTGGTTTTGGATACGCAGTATTTT.

Details on this clone: This may be a read error, as it is one base from a much larger clone. The chain carries TRBV7-9 and TRBJ2-2; the D gene could be TRBD1 or TRBD2 (5 bases each). CDR1 is SEHNR, CDR2 FQNEAQ, per germline (reference sequence). The CDR3 has 14 residues. Between the trimmed V and J ends, which lost 4 bases and 0 bases, there was a span of 6 bases. CDR3 bases: TGTGCCAGCAGCTCGGGACCGAACACCGGGGAGCTGTTTTTT. As protein: CASSSGPNTGELFF.

This clone came up once. As DNA, the CDR3 is TGCGCCAGCAGCTTACAGGGGCCCCCCTACTCCGAGCAGTACTTC. It codes for CASSLQGPPYSEQYF. The chain uses TRBV5-1 and TRBJ2-7; 7 nucleotides line up with TRBD1. Germline CDR1 SGHRS, CDR2 YFSETQ. Trimming cost V 2 bases and J 6 bases; bases outside gene matches: 11. The CDR3 contains 15 residues.

The V call is TRBV6-5, the J call TRBJ2-4, with D perhaps TRBD1 (6 bases). The CDR3 is made up of 13 amino acids. V lost 6 bases to trimming and J lost 12 bases, with 18 bases between them. The germline CDR1 and CDR2 sequences are MNHEY and SVGAGI. The CDR3 DNA reads as TGTGCCAGCAGAGAAAACACAGGGATCCGTCAGTACTTC. Translation gives CASRENTGIRQYF.

The chain carries TRBV19 and TRBJ2-3; 7 bases line up with TRBD1. The CDR3 loop spans 13 amino acids. V gave up 8 bases and J gave up 2 bases; unmatched junction bases: 4. Per the germline V gene, CDR1 is LNHDA and CDR2 is SQIVND (reference sequence). CDR3 DNA: TGTGCCAGTTCGGGGACAGACACAGATACGCAGTATTTT. It translates to CASSGTDTDTQYF.

The chain employs TRBV6-5 and TRBJ2-3, with TRBD2 as a possible D gene (6 bases). V lost 2 bases and J 2 bases, leaving 11 bases between the germline ends. In germline, CDR1 is MNHEY, CDR2 SVGAGI. This CDR3 region has 15 residues. CDR3 DNA sequence: TGTGCCAGCAGTTACAGGCGGGGTTACACAGATACGCAGTATTTT. This translates into CASSYRRGYTDTQYF.

V is TRBV18 and J is TRBJ2-1, with D hard to call. Germline V gene data show CDR1 as KGHSH and CDR2 as LQKENI. The CDR3 runs to 15 residues. V dropped 4 bases and J dropped 0 bases, with 10 bases sitting between them. Here the CDR3 reads CASSLVSSSYNEQFF. The CDR3 bases are TGTGCCAGCTCACTGGTTAGCAGCTCCTACAATGAGCAGTTCTTC.

This rearrangement joins TRBV30 to TRBJ2-7; TRBD2 matches at 13 bases. Germline trimming cut 8 bases from V and 6 bases from J; bases unmatched to any gene: 19. There are 17 residues in the CDR3. Germline CDR1 and CDR2: GTSNPN and SVGIG (reference sequence). CDR3 region: CAGTPGQGLAGRCEQYF. As DNA, the CDR3 is TGTGCCGGCACACCGGGACAGGGACTAGCGGGAAGGTGCGAGCAGTACTTC. Full variable domain (missing parts from reference TRBV30 and TRBJ2-7): SQTIHQWPATLVQPVGSPLSLECTVEGTSNPNLYWYRQAAGRGLQLLFYSVGIGQISSEVPQNLSASRPQDRQFILSSKKLLLSDSGFYLCAGTPGQGLAGRCEQYFGPGTRLTVT.

This rearrangement joins TRBV27 to TRBJ2-5; TRBD2 aligns across 13 bases. With V trimmed by 5 bases and J by 4 bases, 13 bases remained unmatched. The CDR3 contains 18 residues. Germline CDR1 and CDR2: MNHEY and SMNVEV (reference sequence). The CDR3 sequence: CASSPWGTSGAKGETQYF. CDR3 sequence (DNA): TGTGCCAGCAGTCCATGGGGGACTAGCGGGGCGAAGGGAGAGACCCAGTACTTC.

The chain uses TRBV5-6 and TRBJ2-3; a possible D gene is TRBD1 (6 bases). CDR1 is SGHDT, CDR2 YYEEEE, per germline. The CDR3 runs 15 residues. Trimming removed 6 bases from V and 6 bases from J, with 20 bases in between. The CDR3: CASIREGGSSDTQYF. The CDR3, as DNA: TGTGCCAGCATCCGAGAAGGGGGATCCTCTGATACGCAGTATTTT.

This clone was recorded once. This chain links TRBV2 with TRBJ2-7, with TRBD2 as a possible D gene (6 bases). Trimming cost V 6 bases and J 5 bases, with 14 bases left between them. There are 13 residues in the CDR3. The germline gives CDR1 SNHLY, CDR2 FYNNEI. The CDR3 DNA reads as TGTGCCAGCAGCATTAGCGGTGTGAACGAGCAGTACTTC. Translating it yields CASSISGVNEQYF.

This clone was detected once. This rearrangement joins TRBV11-3 to TRBJ1-1; 7 bases map to TRBD1. CDR1 SGHNT and CDR2 YENEEA come from the germline V gene. This CDR3 is built from 13 residues. The trim removed 3 bases at V and 3 bases at J, leaving 1 base unmatched. CDR3 sequence: CASSFDRDTEAFF. In DNA form, the CDR3 reads TGTGCCAGCAGCTTCGACAGGGACACTGAAGCTTTCTTT.

The V call is TRBV15, the J call TRBJ2-4, with unresolved D. V was trimmed by 0 bases and J by 0 bases, leaving 12 bases between them. Looked up from germline, CDR1 is LNHNV and CDR2 is YYDKDF (reference sequence). The CDR3 sequence is 17 residues long. The CDR3 DNA is TGTGCCACCAGCAGAGATCGTGATAGGCTAGCCAAAAACATTCAGTACTTC. Protein sequence: CATSRDRDRLAKNIQYF.

The chain links TRBV4-3 to TRBJ1-5; TRBD1 might be the D (5 bases). The V end lost 0 bases, the J end lost 3 bases, and 12 bases lay between the germline ends. The V gene's germline CDR1 is LGHNA and CDR2 YSLEER. The CDR3 contains 16 residues. CDR3 loop: CASSQDRGGINQPQHF. The CDR3 DNA follows: TGCGCCAGCAGCCAAGATCGGGGGGGGATCAATCAGCCCCAGCATTTT.

V usage is TRBV28 and J usage is TRBJ2-5; D might be TRBD2 (6 bases). The CDR3 totals 20 residues. Germline lookup yields CDR1 MDHEN and CDR2 SYDVKM. V was cut by 5 bases and J by 0 bases, with 28 bases left in between. The CDR3, as DNA: TGTGCCAGCAGTGCCCAACGAGGGACTCATCCGGGACGCGACCAAGAGACCCAGTACTTC. It is translated as CASSAQRGTHPGRDQETQYF.

This clone was seen a few times. This chain links TRBV29-1 with TRBJ1-2; a weak D match, TRBD1 (5 bases). There are 13 residues in the CDR3. V dropped 4 bases and J dropped 13 bases, with 22 bases sitting between them. The germline V gene encodes CDR1 SQVTM and CDR2 ANQGSEA. CDR3 region: CSVVDAPARGCTF. The CDR3 DNA reads TGCAGCGTTGTAGATGCCCCTGCCCGGGGGTGCACCTTC.

The chain couples TRBV20-1 to TRBJ2-3; unclear D gene. Trimming removed 1 base at V and 5 bases at J, with 4 bases between. CDR3 size: 11 residues. The germline gives CDR1 DFQATT, CDR2 SNEGSKA (reference sequence). CDR3 DNA: TGCAGTGCTAGAGCCCGAGATACGCAGTATTTT. It translates to CSARARDTQYF.

This clone was recorded a few times. V gene TRBV7-2 combines with J gene TRBJ2-5, with a possible D match to TRBD1 (5 bases). Trimming shortened V by 1 base and J by 3 bases, and 9 bases separated the two germline ends. This CDR3 is built from 14 residues. The V gene's germline CDR1 is SGHTA and CDR2 FQGNSA. The CDR3 DNA is TGTGCCAGCAGCTTAGGCGCCAGGGAAGAGACCCAGTACTTC. Protein sequence: CASSLGAREETQYF.

The chain uses TRBV5-4 and TRBJ1-2; no definite D call. CDR3 length: 16 amino acids. Germline V gene sequence: CDR1 SGHNT, CDR2 YYREEE (reference sequence). V gave up 0 bases and J gave up 6 bases, with 18 bases separating them. The CDR3 nucleotides are TGTGCCAGCAGCTTGGGAGGGATGGGCGGACCAGATGGCTACACCTTC. Translating it yields CASSLGGMGGPDGYTF.

CDR3 sequence (DNA): TGTGCCAGCAGTCATAAATCCAGAACAGATACGCAGTATTTT. The encoded protein is CASSHKSRTDTQYF. V usage is TRBV7-9 and J usage is TRBJ2-3; D remains ambiguous. Germline lookup yields CDR1 SEHNR and CDR2 FQNEAQ (reference sequence). V lost 6 bases to trimming and J lost 3 bases, with 13 bases between them. This CDR3 comprises 14 residues. Full variable domain (remainder filled in from reference TRBV7-9 and TRBJ2-3): DTGVSQNPRHKITKRGQNVTFRCDPISEHNRLYWYRQTLGQGPEFLTYFQNEAQLEKSRLLSDRFSAERPKGSFSTLEIQRTEQGDSAMYLCASSHKSRTDTQYFGPGTRLTVL.

This chain connects TRBV6-4 to TRBJ1-1; TRBD1 aligns across 12 bases. V shed 1 base, J shed 5 bases, and the junction held 8 bases outside the gene matches. The CDR3 length is 17 residues. Germline lookup yields CDR1 MRHNA and CDR2 SNTAGT. CDR3 nucleotides: TGTGCCAGCAGTGACTTGGGACAGGGGGCCGGTGGTACTGAAGCTTTCTTT. It specifies CASSDLGQGAGGTEAFF.

This chain joins TRBV6-1 and TRBJ1-2; TRBD1 might be the D (5 bases). Germline CDR1 and CDR2: MNHNS and SASEGT. This CDR3 spans 15 amino acids. Trimming left V 2 bases short and J 4 bases short, with 14 bases between. The CDR3 DNA is TGTGCCAGCAGTGAATCCTGGGGCCCAGGCTATGGCTACACCTTC. Translated, it gives CASSESWGPGYGYTF.

This chain uses TRBV6-6 with TRBJ2-2, with 12 bases that match TRBD2. Losses at the gene ends were 5 bases for V and 7 bases for J; bases not matched to a gene: 8. CDR1 and CDR2 (germline): MNHNY, SVGAGI (reference sequence). The CDR3 extends over 16 amino acids. CDR3 in DNA: TGTGCCAGCAGTGGCAGACTAGCGGGAGTAGGCGGGGAGCTGTTTTTT. Its protein product is CASSGRLAGVGGELFF.

There are a few counts of this clone. The CDR3 DNA follows: TGCAGCGTTGCCGGGAAGGGTGGTACAGATACGCAGTATTTT. Protein product: CSVAGKGGTDTQYF. This chain connects TRBV29-1 to TRBJ2-3; D is perhaps TRBD2 (5 bases). V was clipped by 4 bases and J by 3 bases, with 14 bases between them. The CDR3 contains 14 residues. Germline V CDR1 and CDR2: SQVTM, ANQGSEA.

This chain connects TRBV4-3 to TRBJ2-5; 14 nucleotides line up with TRBD2. With 0 bases clipped from V and 9 bases from J, the junction kept 3 bases outside the gene matches. Germline values: CDR1 LGHNA, CDR2 YSLEER. The CDR3 runs 15 residues. CDR3 region: CASSQDGTSGSAQYF. In DNA form, the CDR3 reads TGCGCCAGCAGCCAAGACGGGACTAGCGGGAGTGCCCAGTACTTC.

This chain connects TRBV28 to TRBJ2-7, with a weak D call TRBD2 (5 bases). This CDR3 contains 17 residues. Germline V gene data show CDR1 as MDHEN and CDR2 as SYDVKM. V was shortened by 3 bases and J by 3 bases, with 21 bases between the two germline ends. CDR3 sequence reads: CASSFSDPPTRFYEQYF. CDR3 nucleotides: TGTGCCAGCAGTTTTTCGGACCCACCTACTAGATTCTACGAGCAGTACTTC.

The chain carries TRBV5-1 and TRBJ1-4, with D tentatively TRBD1 (6 bases). V lost 4 bases, J lost 5 bases, and 15 bases lay in between. Germline loops: CDR1 SGHRS, CDR2 YFSETQ. This CDR3 has 15 amino acids. In nucleotides, the CDR3 is TGCGCCAGCAGCAGAACAGGGTCGGGGAATGAAAAACTGTTTTTT. Protein sequence: CASSRTGSGNEKLFF.

This chain uses TRBV29-1 with TRBJ1-2, with D perhaps TRBD1 (5 bases). Trimming took 7 bases from V and 8 from J, leaving 23 bases between them. Germline lookup yields CDR1 SQVTM and CDR2 ANQGSEA. The CDR3 loop spans 14 amino acids. The CDR3 loop reads CSAAYGGMGDGYTF. CDR3 sequence (DNA): TGCAGCGCCGCTTACGGTGGGATGGGGGACGGCTACACCTTC.